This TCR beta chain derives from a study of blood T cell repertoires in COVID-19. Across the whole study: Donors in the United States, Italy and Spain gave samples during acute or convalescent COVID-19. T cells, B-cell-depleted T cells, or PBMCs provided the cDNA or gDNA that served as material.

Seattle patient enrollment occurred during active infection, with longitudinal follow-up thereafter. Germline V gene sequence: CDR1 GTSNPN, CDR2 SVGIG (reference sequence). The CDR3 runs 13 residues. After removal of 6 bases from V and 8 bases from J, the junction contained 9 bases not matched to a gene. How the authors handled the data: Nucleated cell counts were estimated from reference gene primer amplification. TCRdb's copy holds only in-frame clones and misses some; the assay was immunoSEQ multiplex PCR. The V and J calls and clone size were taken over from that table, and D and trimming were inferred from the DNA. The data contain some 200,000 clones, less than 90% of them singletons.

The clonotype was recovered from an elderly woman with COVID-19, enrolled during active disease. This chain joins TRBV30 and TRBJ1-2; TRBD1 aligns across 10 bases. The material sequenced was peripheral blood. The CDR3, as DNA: TGTGCCTGCCACCCGGGACAGGGGATAGGCTACACCTTC. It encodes CACHPGQGIGYTF. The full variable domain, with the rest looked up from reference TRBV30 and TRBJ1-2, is SQTIHQWPATLVQPVGSPLSLECTVEGTSNPNLYWYRQAAGRGLQLLFYSVGIGQISSEVPQNLSASRPQDRQFILSSKKLLLSDSGFYLCACHPGQGIGYTFGSGTRLTVV.